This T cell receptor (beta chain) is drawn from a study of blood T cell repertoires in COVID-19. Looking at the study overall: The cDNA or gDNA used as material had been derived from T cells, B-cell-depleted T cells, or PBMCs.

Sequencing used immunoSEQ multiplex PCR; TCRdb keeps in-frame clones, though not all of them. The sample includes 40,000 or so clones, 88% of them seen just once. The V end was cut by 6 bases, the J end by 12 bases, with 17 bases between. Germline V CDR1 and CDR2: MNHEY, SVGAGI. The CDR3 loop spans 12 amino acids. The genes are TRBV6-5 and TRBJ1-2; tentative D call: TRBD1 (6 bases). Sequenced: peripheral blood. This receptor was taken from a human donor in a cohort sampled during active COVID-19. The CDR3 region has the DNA TGTGCCAGCAGGAGACAGGCTCTAGGAAACACCTTC. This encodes CASRRQALGNTF.